Presented here are 31 T cell receptor beta chains from one specimen sequenced in a study of technical replicates of blood from several donors. Only in-frame clones appear in the TCRdb table, and some are missing; sequencing was by immunoSEQ multiplex PCR. This repertoire shows 45,000 to 50,000 clones, around nine tenths found once; its top ten account for 3.5% to 4.5%. The sequenced material came from PBMCs. All receptors come from a human donor in good health. Some clones in this sample may be carry-over from other donors' samples.

The chain joins TRBV5-1 to TRBJ2-3; D may be TRBD1 (6 bases). This CDR3 is built from 15 residues. CDR1 and CDR2 (germline): SGHRS, YFSETQ. Trimming stripped 0 bases from V and 5 bases from J, with 13 bases between. This CDR3 reads CASSLAGFRGDTQYF. In nucleotides, the CDR3 is TGCGCCAGCAGCTTGGCCGGGTTCAGGGGAGATACGCAGTATTTT.

V gene TRBV11-2 combines with J gene TRBJ1-1; D possibly corresponds to TRBD1 (6 bases). Trimming took off 2 bases at V and 0 bases at J, with 13 bases between the two ends. Germline CDR1 reads SGHAT; CDR2 reads FQNNGV. The CDR3 contains 16 residues. CDR3 sequence (DNA): TGTGCCAGCAGCTTATCTGGGGGCTACGTGAACACTGAAGCTTTCTTT. It encodes CASSLSGGYVNTEAFF.

This clone is labeled as medium-sized. The chain employs TRBV5-4 and TRBJ2-4, with D possibly being TRBD2 (5 bases). From germline, CDR1 is SGHNT and CDR2 YYREEE (reference sequence). The CDR3 runs 14 residues. With 4 bases removed from V and 0 bases from J, the gap between germline ends came to 8 bases. The CDR3 DNA sequence: TGTGCCAGCAGCGAAGGACTAGCCAAAAACATTCAGTACTTC. Translation gives CASSEGLAKNIQYF.

The CDR3 protein is CAISEFSGIGETQYF. Written as DNA, the CDR3 is TGTGCCATCAGTGAGTTTAGCGGGATCGGGGAGACCCAGTACTTC. This chain links TRBV10-3 with TRBJ2-5, with TRBD2 identical over 8 bases. The germline V gene encodes CDR1 ENHRY and CDR2 SYGVKD. Germline trimming cut 1 base from V and 5 bases from J; bases unmatched to any gene: 6. This CDR3 spans 15 amino acids.

The rearrangement uses TRBV5-1 and TRBJ2-1; 12 nucleotides line up with TRBD1. The CDR3 has 17 amino acids. V lost 3 bases, J lost 6 bases, and 10 bases stayed unmatched. Germline V gene data show CDR1 as SGHRS and CDR2 as YFSETQ. The CDR3 loop is CASSSPGTGGRSNEQFF. The DNA for the CDR3 is TGCGCCAGCAGCTCCCCCGGGACAGGGGGCCGGAGCAATGAGCAGTTCTTC. The full variable domain, completed using reference TRBV5-1 and TRBJ2-1, is KAGVTQTPRYLIKTRGQQVTLSCSPISGHRSVSWYQQTPGQGLQFLFEYFSETQRNKGNFPGRFSGRQFSNSRSEMNVSTLELGDSALYLCASSSPGTGGRSNEQFFGPGTRLTVL.

This chain joins TRBV7-3 and TRBJ2-2, with D maybe TRBD1 (5 bases). Trimming pared 7 bases from V and 5 bases from J, leaving 20 bases between. This CDR3 has 16 amino acids. Looked up from germline, CDR1 is SGHTA and CDR2 is FQGTGA. CDR3 loop: CASTPNRYLKTGELFF. The CDR3 nucleotides are TGTGCCAGCACCCCTAACAGGTATCTAAAGACCGGGGAGCTGTTTTTT.

V is TRBV6-1 and J is TRBJ2-1; weak D call: TRBD1 (5 bases). The V and J ends lost 6 bases and 0 bases respectively, with 9 bases between them. This CDR3 comprises 14 residues. Per germline, CDR1 MNHNS and CDR2 SASEGT. Here the CDR3 reads CASRQDPSYNEQFF. Written as DNA, the CDR3 is TGTGCCAGCAGACAGGATCCCTCCTACAATGAGCAGTTCTTC.

This chain links TRBV15 with TRBJ1-2; D remains unclear. Trimming took 1 base from V and 3 from J, leaving 15 bases between them. In germline, CDR1 is LNHNV, CDR2 YYDKDF (reference sequence). The CDR3 extends over 16 amino acids. CDR3 bases: TGTGCCACCAGCAGAGTCGGCGCCTACAGTGACTATGGCTACACCTTC. Translated: CATSRVGAYSDYGYTF.

The rearrangement joins TRBV25-1 to TRBJ1-6, with 11 bases lining up with TRBD1. The CDR3 contains 16 residues. With V trimmed by 6 bases and J by 9 bases, 10 bases remained unmatched. Germline CDR1 MGHDK, CDR2 SYGVNS. The CDR3 loop is CASSDPGQGDGSPLHF. CDR3 sequence (DNA): TGTGCCAGCAGCGACCCGGGACAGGGGGATGGTTCACCCCTCCACTTT.

CDR3 nucleotides: TGTGCCTGGACACAGAGCTCCTACAATGAGCAGTTCTTC. Encoded protein: CAWTQSSYNEQFF. The rearrangement joins TRBV30 to TRBJ2-1; D uncertain. This CDR3 region has 13 residues. Trimming removed 4 bases from V and 0 bases from J, with 7 bases in between. CDR1 and CDR2 (germline): GTSNPN, SVGIG (reference sequence).

This rearrangement joins TRBV7-9 to TRBJ2-1, with D tentatively TRBD1 (5 bases). The germline V gene has CDR1 SEHNR and CDR2 FQNEAQ (reference sequence). Trimming cost V 4 bases and J 4 bases, with 14 bases left between them. This CDR3 has 15 amino acids. Here the CDR3 DNA reads TGTGCCAGCAGCTCCCCTCTCGACAGATACAATGAGCAGTTCTTC. Its translation: CASSSPLDRYNEQFF.

The rearrangement joins TRBV7-9 to TRBJ1-6; a weak D match, TRBD1 (5 bases). This CDR3 contains 13 residues. The germline gives CDR1 SEHNR, CDR2 FQNEAQ (reference sequence). The V end was cut by 6 bases, the J end by 10 bases, with 13 bases between. DNA for the CDR3: TGTGCCAGCAGTGGGCAGGGAGGATCACCCCTCCACTTT. As protein: CASSGQGGSPLHF.

The rearrangement uses TRBV9 and TRBJ1-1; D is unresolved. The germline V gene encodes CDR1 SGDLS and CDR2 YYNGEE. V lost 7 bases, J lost 2 bases, and 12 bases lay in between. The CDR3 has 13 amino acids. CDR3 in amino acids: CASGGRGNTEAFF. The CDR3 coding sequence is TGTGCCAGCGGCGGGCGCGGTAACACTGAAGCTTTCTTT.

Comment on this clone: Additional DNA sequences in this sample encode the identical CDR3. The V call is TRBV10-3, the J call TRBJ2-1, with D hard to call. The CDR3 length is 11 residues. V was clipped by 2 bases and J by 7 bases, with 3 bases between them. Germline V gene data show CDR1 as ENHRY and CDR2 as SYGVKD. The CDR3 loop is CAISEANEQFF. In nucleotides, the CDR3 is TGTGCCATCAGTGAGGCGAATGAGCAGTTCTTC.

CDR3 loop: CAISARGREQYF. Here the CDR3 DNA reads TGTGCCATCAGTGCAAGGGGGCGCGAGCAGTACTTC. The chain couples TRBV10-3 to TRBJ2-7; 7 bases are a match to TRBD1. This CDR3 region has 12 residues. J was trimmed by 6 bases and V by 4 bases; bases with no gene match: 3. CDR1 and CDR2 (germline): ENHRY, SYGVKD.

The CDR3 sequence: CASSFGTISYEQYF. The CDR3 DNA is TGTGCCAGCAGCTTCGGGACAATCTCCTACGAGCAGTACTTC. The J gene is TRBJ2-7, the V gene TRBV7-2, with TRBD1 as a possible D gene (6 bases). V lost 3 bases and J 0 bases, leaving 9 bases between the germline ends. The V gene's germline CDR1 is SGHTA and CDR2 FQGNSA. This CDR3 is 14 amino acids long.

The chain combines TRBV30 with TRBJ2-5; D is perhaps TRBD1 (5 bases). The CDR3 is made up of 13 amino acids. The V end lost 1 base, the J end lost 5 bases, and 11 bases lay between the germline ends. The germline V gene encodes CDR1 GTSNPN and CDR2 SVGIG (reference sequence). The chain's CDR3 is CAWSGGPGETQYF. As DNA, the CDR3 is TGTGCCTGGAGTGGGGGCCCTGGGGAGACCCAGTACTTC.

This chain connects TRBV11-2 to TRBJ1-1; tentative D call: TRBD1 (6 bases). The length of the CDR3 is 16 residues. Trimming took off 5 bases at V and 4 bases at J, with 20 bases between the two ends. The germline CDR1 and CDR2 sequences are SGHAT and FQNNGV. CDR3 residues: CASSPGQYKRSTEAFF. CDR3 DNA sequence: TGTGCCAGCAGCCCGGGACAATATAAACGTAGCACTGAAGCTTTCTTT. Full variable domain (rest looked up from reference TRBV11-2 and TRBJ1-1): EAGVAQSPRYKIIEKRQSVAFWCNPISGHATLYWYQQILGQGPKLLIQFQNNGVVDDSQLPKDRFSAERLKGVDSTLKIQPAKLEDSAVYLCASSPGQYKRSTEAFFGQGTRLTVV.

The rearrangement uses TRBV7-3 and TRBJ1-2; possible D gene TRBD1, 6 bases. The CDR3 contains 14 residues. Germline V lookup: CDR1 SGHTA, CDR2 FQGTGA. Trimming took off 0 bases at V and 4 bases at J, with 9 bases between the two ends. CDR3 DNA: TGTGCCAGCAGCTTAACAACGGACAGCTATGGCTACACCTTC. Its translation: CASSLTTDSYGYTF.

The gene calls are TRBV13 and TRBJ1-1; D gene ambiguous. This CDR3 comprises 15 residues. CDR1 and CDR2 from the germline V gene are PRHDT and FYEKMQ (reference sequence). V was trimmed by 0 bases and J by 4 bases, leaving 12 bases between them. The CDR3 region has the DNA TGTGCCAGCAGCTTAGGTGGCCTAGGCGTCACTGAAGCTTTCTTT. Its translation is CASSLGGLGVTEAFF.

The CDR3 is CASKGDRNYNEQFF. The CDR3 coding sequence is TGTGCCAGCAAAGGAGACAGGAATTACAATGAGCAGTTCTTC. J is TRBJ2-1 and V is TRBV27; TRBD1 might be the D (6 bases). The CDR3 extends over 14 amino acids. Trimming removed 7 bases from V and 4 bases from J, with 14 bases in between. Germline lookup yields CDR1 MNHEY and CDR2 SMNVEV (reference sequence).

This chain joins TRBV5-4 and TRBJ2-3, with D possibly being TRBD2 (5 bases). This CDR3 comprises 16 residues. Trimming pared 4 bases from V and 2 bases from J, leaving 17 bases between. From germline, CDR1 is SGHNT and CDR2 YYREEE (reference sequence). CDR3: CASSPEAGYVTDTQYF. The CDR3 coding sequence is TGTGCCAGCAGCCCGGAGGCGGGCTATGTCACAGATACGCAGTATTTT.

This clone has only one observation. The chain's CDR3 is CASSQARGAEYGYTF. Written as DNA, the CDR3 is TGCGCCAGCAGCCAAGCCCGGGGGGCTGAATATGGCTACACCTTC. V usage is TRBV4-3 and J usage is TRBJ1-2, with D perhaps TRBD1 (6 bases). Germline V gene data show CDR1 as LGHNA and CDR2 as YSLEER. With 1 base removed from V and 5 bases from J, the gap between germline ends came to 14 bases. This CDR3 spans 15 amino acids.

This chain uses TRBV10-3 with TRBJ1-1, with D possibly being TRBD1 (5 bases). Deletions cut 2 bases from V and 4 bases from J, with 14 bases between. Germline CDR1 ENHRY, CDR2 SYGVKD. This CDR3 is built from 15 residues. This chain's CDR3 is CAISEQQGLGTEAFF. CDR3 DNA: TGTGCCATCAGTGAGCAGCAGGGCTTGGGCACTGAAGCTTTCTTT.

The genes are TRBV7-2 and TRBJ1-1; D gene uncertain. CDR1 is SGHTA, CDR2 FQGNSA, per germline. Trimming cost V 1 base and J 3 bases, with 15 bases left between them. The CDR3 extends over 16 amino acids. The CDR3, as DNA: TGTGCCAGCAGCTTAGTGACGGGGAGTTCATACACTGAAGCTTTCTTT. It codes for CASSLVTGSSYTEAFF.

V gene TRBV25-1 combines with J gene TRBJ1-3; D gene ambiguous. The CDR3 runs to 15 residues. V was shortened by 0 bases and J by 4 bases, with 10 bases between the two germline ends. Germline CDR1 MGHDK, CDR2 SYGVNS. The DNA for the CDR3 is TGTGCCAGCAGTGAATACGGGTTCGCGGGAAACACCATATATTTT. Its translation: CASSEYGFAGNTIYF.

This chain connects TRBV6-5 to TRBJ2-3, with D unresolved. Germline V CDR1 and CDR2: MNHEY, SVGAGI. V lost 2 bases and J 1 base, leaving 13 bases between the germline ends. This CDR3 has 16 residues. CDR3 in amino acids: CASSYQVPQGTDTQYF. DNA of the CDR3: TGTGCCAGCAGTTACCAAGTCCCGCAGGGCACAGATACGCAGTATTTT.

The chain recombines TRBV6-1 with TRBJ2-3, with 9 bases lining up with TRBD2. The V gene's germline CDR1 is MNHNS and CDR2 SASEGT. With 10 bases clipped from V and 0 bases from J, the junction kept 8 bases outside the gene matches. The CDR3 runs 15 residues. CDR3 nucleotide sequence: TGTGCCATTAGACTAGCGGAAAGTAGCACAGATACGCAGTATTTT. Its translation is CAIRLAESSTDTQYF.

This sequence joins TRBV7-9 and TRBJ2-5, with 7 positions matching TRBD1. This CDR3 is 14 amino acids long. Germline V gene data show CDR1 as SEHNR and CDR2 as FQNEAQ (reference sequence). Germline trimming cut 4 bases from V and 5 bases from J; bases unmatched to any gene: 7. CDR3 coding DNA: TGTGCCAGCAGCTCTCTATTACAGGGGGAGACCCAGTACTTC. It codes for CASSSLLQGETQYF.

Concerning this clone: An end of the junction does not agree with germline; a read error may underlie this. The gene calls are TRBV4-1 and TRBJ2-4; D call uncertain. CDR1 MGHRA and CDR2 YSYEKL come from the germline V gene. This CDR3 spans 11 amino acids. In DNA, the CDR3 is TGCGCCAGCAGCCAAGGGTCAATCATGGAGTTC. Protein: CASSQGSIMEF.

Only one count was recorded for this clone. V usage is TRBV6-1 and J usage is TRBJ1-3, with D possibly being TRBD1 (6 bases). The CDR3 consists of 15 residues. The V gene's germline CDR1 is MNHNS and CDR2 SASEGT. V lost 6 bases to trimming and J lost 4 bases, with 16 bases between them. The CDR3 coding sequence is TGTGCCAGCAGCGACCGATACAGGGAGGGAAACACCATATATTTT. Amino acid sequence: CASSDRYREGNTIYF.